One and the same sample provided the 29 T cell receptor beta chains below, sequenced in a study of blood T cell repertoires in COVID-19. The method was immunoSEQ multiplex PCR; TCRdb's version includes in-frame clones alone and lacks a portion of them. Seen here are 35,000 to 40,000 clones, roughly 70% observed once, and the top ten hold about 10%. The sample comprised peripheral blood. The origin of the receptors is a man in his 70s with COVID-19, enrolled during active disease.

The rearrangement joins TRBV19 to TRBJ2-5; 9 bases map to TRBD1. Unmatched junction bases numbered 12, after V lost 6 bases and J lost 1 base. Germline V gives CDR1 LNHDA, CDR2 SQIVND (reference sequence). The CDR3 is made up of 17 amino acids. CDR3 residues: CASSSRGDRVAQETQYF. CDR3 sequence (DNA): TGTGCCAGTAGCAGCCGGGGGGACAGGGTTGCCCAAGAGACCCAGTACTTC.

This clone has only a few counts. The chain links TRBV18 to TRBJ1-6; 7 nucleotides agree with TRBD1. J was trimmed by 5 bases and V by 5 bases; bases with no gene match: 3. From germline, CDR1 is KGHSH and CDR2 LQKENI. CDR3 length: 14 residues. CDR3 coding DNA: TGTGCCAGCTCAGTTGGGACAGATAATTCACCCCTCCACTTT. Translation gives CASSVGTDNSPLHF.

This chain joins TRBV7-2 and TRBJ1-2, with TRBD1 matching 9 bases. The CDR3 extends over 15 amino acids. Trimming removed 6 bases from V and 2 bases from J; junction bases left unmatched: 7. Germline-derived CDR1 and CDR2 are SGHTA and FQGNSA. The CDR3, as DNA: TGTGCCAGCAGAAACACAGGGGGCAGCAACTATGGCTACACCTTC. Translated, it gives CASRNTGGSNYGYTF.

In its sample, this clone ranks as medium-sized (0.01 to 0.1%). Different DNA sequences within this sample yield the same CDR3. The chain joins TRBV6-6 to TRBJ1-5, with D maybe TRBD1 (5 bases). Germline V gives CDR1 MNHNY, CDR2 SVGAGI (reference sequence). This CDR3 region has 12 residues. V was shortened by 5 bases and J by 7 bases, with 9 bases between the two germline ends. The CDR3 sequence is CASSLDRQPQHF. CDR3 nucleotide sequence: TGTGCCAGCAGTCTCGACAGACAGCCCCAGCATTTT.

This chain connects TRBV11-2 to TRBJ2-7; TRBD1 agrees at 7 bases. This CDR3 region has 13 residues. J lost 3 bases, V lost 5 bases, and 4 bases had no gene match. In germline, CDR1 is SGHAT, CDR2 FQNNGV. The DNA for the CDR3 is TGTGCCAGCAGCCGGGACAGTGACTACGAGCAGTACTTC. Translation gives CASSRDSDYEQYF.

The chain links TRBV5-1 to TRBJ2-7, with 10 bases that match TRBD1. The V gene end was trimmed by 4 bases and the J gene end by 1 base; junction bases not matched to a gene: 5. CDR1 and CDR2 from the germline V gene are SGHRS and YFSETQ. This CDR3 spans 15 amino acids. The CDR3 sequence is CASSGGGQGSYEQYF. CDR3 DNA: TGCGCCAGCAGCGGTGGGGGACAGGGGTCCTACGAGCAGTACTTC.

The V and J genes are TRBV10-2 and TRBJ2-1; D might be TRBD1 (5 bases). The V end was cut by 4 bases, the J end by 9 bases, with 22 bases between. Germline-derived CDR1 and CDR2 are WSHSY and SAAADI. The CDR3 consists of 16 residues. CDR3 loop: CASSGFALSQGGEQFF. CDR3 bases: TGCGCCAGCAGTGGTTTTGCCCTATCCCAGGGTGGTGAGCAGTTCTTC.

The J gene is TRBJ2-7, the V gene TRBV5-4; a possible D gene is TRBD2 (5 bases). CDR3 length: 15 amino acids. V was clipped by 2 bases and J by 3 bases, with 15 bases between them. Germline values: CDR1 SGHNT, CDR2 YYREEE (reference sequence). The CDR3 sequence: CASSFGELSSYEQYF. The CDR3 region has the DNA TGTGCCAGCAGCTTCGGGGAACTCTCAAGCTACGAGCAGTACTTC.

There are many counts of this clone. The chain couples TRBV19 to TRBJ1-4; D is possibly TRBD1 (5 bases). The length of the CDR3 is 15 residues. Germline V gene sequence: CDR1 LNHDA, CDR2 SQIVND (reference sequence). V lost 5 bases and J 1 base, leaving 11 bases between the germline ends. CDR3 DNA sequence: TGTGCCAGTAGTGAACAGGAGATAACTAATGAAAAACTGTTTTTT. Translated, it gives CASSEQEITNEKLFF. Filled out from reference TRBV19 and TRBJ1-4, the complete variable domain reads DGGITQSPKYLFRKEGQNVTLSCEQNLNHDAMYWYRQDPGQGLRLIYYSQIVNDFQKGDIAEGYSVSREKKESFPLTVTSAQKNPTAFYLCASSEQEITNEKLFFGSGTQLSVL.

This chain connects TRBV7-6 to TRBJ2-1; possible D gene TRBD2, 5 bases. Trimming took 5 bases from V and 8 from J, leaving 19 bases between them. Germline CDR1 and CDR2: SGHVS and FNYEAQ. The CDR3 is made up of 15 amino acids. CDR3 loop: CASSQPTRDGYEQFF. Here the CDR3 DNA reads TGTGCCAGCAGCCAACCTACTAGGGATGGATATGAGCAGTTCTTC. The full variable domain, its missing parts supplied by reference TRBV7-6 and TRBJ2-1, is GAGVSQSPRYKVTKRGQDVALRCDPISGHVSLYWYRQALGQGPEFLTYFNYEAQQDKSGLPNDRFSAERPEGSISTLTIQRTEQRDSAMYRCASSQPTRDGYEQFFGPGTRLTVL.

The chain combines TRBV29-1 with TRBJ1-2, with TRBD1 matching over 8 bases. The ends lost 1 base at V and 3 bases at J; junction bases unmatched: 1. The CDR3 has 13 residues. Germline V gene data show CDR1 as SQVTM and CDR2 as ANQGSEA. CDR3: CSVEGRGHYGYTF. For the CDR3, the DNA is TGCAGCGTTGAAGGCAGGGGGCACTATGGCTACACCTTC.

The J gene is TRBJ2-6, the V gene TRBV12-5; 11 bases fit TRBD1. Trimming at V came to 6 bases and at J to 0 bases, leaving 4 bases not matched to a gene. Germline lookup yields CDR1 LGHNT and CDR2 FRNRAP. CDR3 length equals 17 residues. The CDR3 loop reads CASGGTGGNSGANVLTF. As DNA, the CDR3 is TGTGCTAGTGGGGGGACAGGGGGAAACTCTGGGGCCAACGTCCTGACTTTC.

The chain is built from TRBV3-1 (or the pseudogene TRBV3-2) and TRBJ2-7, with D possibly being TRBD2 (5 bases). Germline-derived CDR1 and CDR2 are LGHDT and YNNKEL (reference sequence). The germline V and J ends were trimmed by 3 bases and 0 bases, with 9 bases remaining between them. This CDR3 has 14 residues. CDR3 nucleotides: TGTGCCAGCAGCCAGAGAGCGGACTCCTACGAGCAGTACTTC. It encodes CASSQRADSYEQYF.

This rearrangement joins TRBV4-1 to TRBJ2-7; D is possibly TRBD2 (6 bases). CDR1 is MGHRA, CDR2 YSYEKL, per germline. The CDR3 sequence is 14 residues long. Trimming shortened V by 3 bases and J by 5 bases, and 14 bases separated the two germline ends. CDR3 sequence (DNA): TGCGCCAGCAGCCACTCCCGGGGGTCCCACGAGCAGTACTTC. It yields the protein CASSHSRGSHEQYF.

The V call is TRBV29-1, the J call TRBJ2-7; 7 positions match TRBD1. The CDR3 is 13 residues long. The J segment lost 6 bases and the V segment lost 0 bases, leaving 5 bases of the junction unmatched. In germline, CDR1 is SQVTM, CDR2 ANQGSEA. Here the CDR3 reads CSVEDDRALEQYF. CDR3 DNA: TGCAGCGTTGAAGACGACAGGGCTCTCGAGCAGTACTTC.

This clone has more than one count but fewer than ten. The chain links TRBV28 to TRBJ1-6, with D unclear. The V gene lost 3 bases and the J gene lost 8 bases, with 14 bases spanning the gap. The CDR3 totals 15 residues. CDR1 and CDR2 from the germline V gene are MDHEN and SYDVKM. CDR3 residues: CASSLIGRSDSPLHF. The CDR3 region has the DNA TGTGCCAGCAGTTTGATAGGCAGGTCTGATTCACCCCTCCACTTT.

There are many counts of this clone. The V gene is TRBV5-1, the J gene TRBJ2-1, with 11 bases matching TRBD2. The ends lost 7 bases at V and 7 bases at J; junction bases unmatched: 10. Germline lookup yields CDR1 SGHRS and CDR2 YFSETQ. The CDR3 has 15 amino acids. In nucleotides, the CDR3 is TGCGCCAGCGGACCTGCGACTAGCGGGATGAATGAGCAGTTCTTC. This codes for CASGPATSGMNEQFF.

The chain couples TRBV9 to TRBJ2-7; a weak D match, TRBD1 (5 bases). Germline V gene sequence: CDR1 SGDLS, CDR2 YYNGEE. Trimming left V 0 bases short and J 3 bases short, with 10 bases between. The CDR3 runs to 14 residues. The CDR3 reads CASSVGQGLYEQYF. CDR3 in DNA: TGTGCCAGCAGCGTAGGTCAGGGCCTCTACGAGCAGTACTTC.

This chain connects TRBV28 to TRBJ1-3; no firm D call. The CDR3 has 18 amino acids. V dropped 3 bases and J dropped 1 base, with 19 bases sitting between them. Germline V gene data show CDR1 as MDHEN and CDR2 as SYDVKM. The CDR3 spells CASSLAGLITASGNTIYF. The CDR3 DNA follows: TGTGCCAGCAGTTTGGCAGGCCTTATAACGGCTTCTGGAAACACCATATATTTT. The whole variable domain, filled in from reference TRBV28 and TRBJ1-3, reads DVKVTQSSRYLVKRTGEKVFLECVQDMDHENMFWYRQDPGLGLRLIYFSYDVKMKEKGDIPEGYSVSREKKERFSLILESASTNQTSMYLCASSLAGLITASGNTIYFGEGSWLTVV.

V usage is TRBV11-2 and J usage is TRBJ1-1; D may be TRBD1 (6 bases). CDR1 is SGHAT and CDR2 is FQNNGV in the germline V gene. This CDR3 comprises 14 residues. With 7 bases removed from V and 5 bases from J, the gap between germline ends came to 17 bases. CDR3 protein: CASTKDSLRTEAFF. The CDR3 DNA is TGTGCCAGCACCAAGGACAGTTTGCGAACTGAAGCTTTCTTT.

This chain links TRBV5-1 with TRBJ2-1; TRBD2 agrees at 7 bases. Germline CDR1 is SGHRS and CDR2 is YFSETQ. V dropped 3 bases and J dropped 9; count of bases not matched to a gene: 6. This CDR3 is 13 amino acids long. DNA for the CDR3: TGCGCCAGCAGCTCGACTAGCAGCGGTGAGCAGTTCTTC. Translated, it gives CASSSTSSGEQFF.

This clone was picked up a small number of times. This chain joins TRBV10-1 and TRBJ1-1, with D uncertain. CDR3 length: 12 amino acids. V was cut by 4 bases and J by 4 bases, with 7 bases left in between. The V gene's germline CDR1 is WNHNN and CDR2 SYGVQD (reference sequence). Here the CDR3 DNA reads TGCGCCAGCAGTGGTAGAGCCACTGAAGCTTTCTTT. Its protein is CASSGRATEAFF.

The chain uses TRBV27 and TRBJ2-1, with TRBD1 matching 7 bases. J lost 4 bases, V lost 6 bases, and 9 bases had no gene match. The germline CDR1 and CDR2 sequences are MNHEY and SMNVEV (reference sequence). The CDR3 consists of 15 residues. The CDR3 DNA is TGTGCCAGCAGCCTCCGACAGGGCTCGTACAATGAGCAGTTCTTC. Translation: CASSLRQGSYNEQFF.

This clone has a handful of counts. CDR3 nucleotide sequence: TGTGCCAGCAGCAGACAGGGGGCAGAGCAGCCCCAGCATTTT. This sequence encodes CASSRQGAEQPQHF. The V gene is TRBV6-2 or TRBV6-3, the J gene TRBJ1-5, with TRBD1 matching over 10 bases. J lost 7 bases, V lost 6 bases, and 6 bases had no gene match. Germline V CDR1 and CDR2: MNHEY, SVGEGT. The CDR3 is made up of 14 amino acids.

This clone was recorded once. CDR3 sequence reads: CASSAWGQGVNTEAFF. For the CDR3, the DNA is TGTGCCAGTAGTGCCTGGGGACAGGGTGTGAACACTGAAGCTTTCTTT. This sequence joins TRBV19 and TRBJ1-1, with TRBD1 matching 9 bases. Trimming removed 5 bases from V and 0 bases from J; junction bases left unmatched: 7. The germline V gene has CDR1 LNHDA and CDR2 SQIVND (reference sequence). This CDR3 is 16 amino acids long.

Here the CDR3 reads CSVEDDNGTSSTGELFF. CDR3 nucleotide sequence: TGCAGCGTTGAAGATGATAATGGGACTAGCTCCACCGGGGAGCTGTTTTTT. The V call is TRBV29-1, the J call TRBJ2-2; 9 bases map to TRBD2. V was clipped by 0 bases and J by 4 bases; unmatched bases: 9. The germline gives CDR1 SQVTM, CDR2 ANQGSEA. CDR3 size: 17 residues.

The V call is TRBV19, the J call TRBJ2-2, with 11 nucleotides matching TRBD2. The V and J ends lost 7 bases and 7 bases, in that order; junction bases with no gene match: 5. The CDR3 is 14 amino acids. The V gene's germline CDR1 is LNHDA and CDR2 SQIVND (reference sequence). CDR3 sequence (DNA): TGTGCCAGTACCCTAGCGGGAGGTCACGGGGAGCTGTTTTTT. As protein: CASTLAGGHGELFF.

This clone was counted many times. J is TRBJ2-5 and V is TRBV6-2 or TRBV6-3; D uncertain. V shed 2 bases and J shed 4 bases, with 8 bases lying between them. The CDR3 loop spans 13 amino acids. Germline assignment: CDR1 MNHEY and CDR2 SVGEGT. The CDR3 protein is CASSYLTGETQYF. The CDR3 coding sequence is TGTGCCAGCAGTTACCTTACGGGAGAGACCCAGTACTTC.

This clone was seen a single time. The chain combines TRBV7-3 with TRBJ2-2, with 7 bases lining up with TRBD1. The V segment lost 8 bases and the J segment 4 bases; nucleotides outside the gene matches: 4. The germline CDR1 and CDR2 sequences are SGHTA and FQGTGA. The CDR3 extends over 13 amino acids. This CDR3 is CASSGTVTGELFF. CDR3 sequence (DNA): TGTGCCAGCTCCGGGACAGTCACCGGGGAGCTGTTTTTT. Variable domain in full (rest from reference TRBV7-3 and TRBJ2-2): GAGVSQTPSNKVTEKGKYVELRCDPISGHTALYWYRQSLGQGPEFLIYFQGTGAADDSGLPNDRFFAVRPEGSVSTLKIQRTERGDSAVYLCASSGTVTGELFFGEGSRLTVL.